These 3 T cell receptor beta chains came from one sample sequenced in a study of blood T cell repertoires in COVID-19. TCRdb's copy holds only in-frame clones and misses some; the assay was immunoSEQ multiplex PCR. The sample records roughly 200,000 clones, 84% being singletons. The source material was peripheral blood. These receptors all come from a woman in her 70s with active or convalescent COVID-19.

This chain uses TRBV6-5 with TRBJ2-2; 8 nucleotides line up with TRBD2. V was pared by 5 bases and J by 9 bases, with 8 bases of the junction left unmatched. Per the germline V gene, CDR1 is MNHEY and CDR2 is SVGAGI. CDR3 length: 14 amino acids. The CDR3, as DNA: TGTGCCAGCAGTCGGGGACTAGGGCGACGGGAGCTGTTTTTT. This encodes CASSRGLGRRELFF.

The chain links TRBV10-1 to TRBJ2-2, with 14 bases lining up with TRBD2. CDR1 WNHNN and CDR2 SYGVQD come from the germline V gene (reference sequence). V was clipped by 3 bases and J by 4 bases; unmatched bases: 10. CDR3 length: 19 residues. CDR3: CASSDMGLAGDRLTGELFF. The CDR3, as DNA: TGCGCCAGCAGTGATATGGGACTAGCGGGAGATAGGCTCACCGGGGAGCTGTTTTTT.

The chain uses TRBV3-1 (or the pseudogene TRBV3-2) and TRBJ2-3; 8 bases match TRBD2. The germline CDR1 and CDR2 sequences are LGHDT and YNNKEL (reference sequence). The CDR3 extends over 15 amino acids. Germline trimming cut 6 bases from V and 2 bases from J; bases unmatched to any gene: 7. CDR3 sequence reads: CASSWTSSYTDTQYF. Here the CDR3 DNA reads TGTGCCAGCAGTTGGACTAGCTCCTACACAGATACGCAGTATTTT.